A single sample gave rise to the 8 T cell receptor beta chains below, sequenced in a study of blood T cell repertoires in COVID-19. Some clones are missing from TCRdb's copy, which holds only in-frame ones; the method was immunoSEQ multiplex PCR. The sample lists 35,000 to 40,000 clones, 70% to 90% seen once, with roughly 5.1% in the top ten. The specimen was peripheral blood. The receptors were sampled from a man aged 55 to 70 with COVID-19, enrolled during active disease.

The chain links TRBV5-5 to TRBJ2-1; 7 bases match TRBD1. Germline V gene data show CDR1 as SGHKS and CDR2 as YYEKEE (reference sequence). This CDR3 region has 15 residues. The trim removed 4 bases at V and 1 base at J, leaving 5 bases unmatched. For the CDR3, the DNA is TGTGCCAGCAGCCAAGACAGGGCATCCTACAATGAGCAGTTCTTC. Protein product: CASSQDRASYNEQFF.

The V and J genes are TRBV5-5 and TRBJ1-2, with 9 bases that match TRBD1. The ends lost 3 bases at V and 4 bases at J; junction bases unmatched: 7. From germline, CDR1 is SGHKS and CDR2 YYEKEE (reference sequence). This CDR3 has 15 residues. This chain's CDR3 is CASSSGQGIFYGYTF. CDR3 nucleotide sequence: TGTGCCAGCAGCTCCGGACAGGGGATCTTCTATGGCTACACCTTC.

The rearrangement links TRBV19 to TRBJ2-5; 10 nucleotides line up with TRBD2. The CDR3 is 15 residues long. V lost 3 bases to trimming and J lost 4 bases; unmatched junction nucleotides: 5. Per the germline V gene, CDR1 is LNHDA and CDR2 is SQIVND (reference sequence). The CDR3 here is CASSISIAGGETQYF. The DNA for the CDR3 is TGTGCCAGTAGTATCTCGATAGCGGGAGGAGAGACCCAGTACTTC.

CDR3 coding DNA: TGTGCCAGCAGCCCGGGACTAGCGGGACGACTGGAGACCCAGTACTTC. Protein sequence: CASSPGLAGRLETQYF. V usage is TRBV7-8 and J usage is TRBJ2-5, with TRBD2 matching over 13 bases. V gave up 5 bases and J gave up 5 bases; unmatched junction bases: 8. CDR3 length equals 16 residues. The germline CDR1 and CDR2 sequences are SGHVS and FQNEAQ.

V usage is TRBV28 and J usage is TRBJ2-7; 7 bases agree with TRBD2. Germline assignment: CDR1 MDHEN and CDR2 SYDVKM. V lost 7 bases and J lost 2; bases outside the gene matches: 14. CDR3 length: 16 residues. Here the CDR3 reads CASTTIRGVGTYEQYF. In nucleotides, the CDR3 is TGTGCCAGCACCACAATCCGGGGGGTCGGAACCTACGAGCAGTACTTC.

The rearrangement uses TRBV7-2 and TRBJ2-7; TRBD1 aligns across 7 bases. The CDR3 extends over 15 amino acids. Germline CDR1 is SGHTA and CDR2 is FQGNSA. With V trimmed by 4 bases and J by 2 bases, 8 bases remained unmatched. The CDR3 coding sequence is TGTGCCAGCAGCTCGCAGATGGACAGGACCTACGAGCAGTACTTC. Translation gives CASSSQMDRTYEQYF.

V gene TRBV7-9 combines with J gene TRBJ1-3; a possible D gene is TRBD1 (6 bases). Per the germline V gene, CDR1 is SEHNR and CDR2 is FQNEAQ (reference sequence). The CDR3 loop spans 13 amino acids. V was clipped by 6 bases and J by 3 bases, with 9 bases between them. For the CDR3, the DNA is TGTGCCAGCAGAAGGGGGAATGGAAACACCATATATTTT. Its protein product is CASRRGNGNTIYF.

The chain joins TRBV5-6 to TRBJ2-3; the D is unclear. Trimming removed 1 base from V and 3 bases from J, with 3 bases in between. Germline V gene lookup returns CDR1 SGHDT and CDR2 YYEEEE. This CDR3 contains 12 residues. The CDR3, as DNA: TGTGCCAGCAGCTTGCAGACAGATACGCAGTATTTT. It specifies CASSLQTDTQYF.